This paragraph reports one T cell receptor beta chain. These data are taken from a study of blood T cell repertoires in COVID-19. In the original workflow: Amplification from reference gene primers served as the basis for estimated nucleated cell counts. Assay used: immunoSEQ multiplex PCR; TCRdb lists only in-frame clones, some missing. V and J calls and clone size are those listed in that table; D and trimming were worked out from the DNA. The sample has over 120,000 clones; over 65% are singletons. J gave up 2 bases and V 5 bases, and 15 bases lay outside the gene matches. The CDR3 totals 18 residues. Germline V gene data show CDR1 as SEHNR and CDR2 as FQNEAQ (reference sequence).

The chain links TRBV7-9 to TRBJ2-5; TRBD1 matches at 9 bases. The sample was PBMCs or T cells enriched from blood (not recorded which). This TCR was sampled from a woman between 45 and 65 years old who had recovered from COVID-19. CDR3 in DNA: TGTGCCAGCAGCCGCCGACCTCGGGACAGGGTAGGGCAAGAGACCCAGTACTTC. Its protein is CASSRRPRDRVGQETQYF.